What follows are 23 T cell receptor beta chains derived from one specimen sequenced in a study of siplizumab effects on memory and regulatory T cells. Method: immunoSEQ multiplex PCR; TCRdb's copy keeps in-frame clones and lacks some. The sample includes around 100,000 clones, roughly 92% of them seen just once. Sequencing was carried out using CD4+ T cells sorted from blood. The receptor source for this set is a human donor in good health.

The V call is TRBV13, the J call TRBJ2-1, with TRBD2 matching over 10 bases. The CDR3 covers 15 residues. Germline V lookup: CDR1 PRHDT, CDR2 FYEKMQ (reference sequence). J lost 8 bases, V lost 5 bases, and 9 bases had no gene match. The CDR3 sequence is CASSPPSGSVDEQFF. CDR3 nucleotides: TGTGCCAGCAGCCCACCTAGCGGGAGCGTGGATGAGCAGTTCTTC.

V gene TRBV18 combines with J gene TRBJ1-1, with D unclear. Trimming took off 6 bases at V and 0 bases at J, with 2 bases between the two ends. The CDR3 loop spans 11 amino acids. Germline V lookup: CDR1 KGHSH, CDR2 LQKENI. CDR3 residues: CASSLNTEAFF. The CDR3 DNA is TGTGCCAGCTCTCTGAACACTGAAGCTTTCTTT.

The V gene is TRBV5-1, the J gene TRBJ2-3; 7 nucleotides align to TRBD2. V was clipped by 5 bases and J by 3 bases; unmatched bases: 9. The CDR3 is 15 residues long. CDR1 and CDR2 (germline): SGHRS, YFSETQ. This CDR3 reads CASSSAGRVTDTQYF. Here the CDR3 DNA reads TGCGCCAGCAGTTCGGCAGGGAGGGTGACAGATACGCAGTATTTT.

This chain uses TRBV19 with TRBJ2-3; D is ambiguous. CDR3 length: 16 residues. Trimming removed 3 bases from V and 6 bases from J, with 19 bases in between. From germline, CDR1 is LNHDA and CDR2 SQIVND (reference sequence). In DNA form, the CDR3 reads TGTGCCAGTAGTATCTTCCAGTCGCCTGATCGGGATACGCAGTATTTT. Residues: CASSIFQSPDRDTQYF.

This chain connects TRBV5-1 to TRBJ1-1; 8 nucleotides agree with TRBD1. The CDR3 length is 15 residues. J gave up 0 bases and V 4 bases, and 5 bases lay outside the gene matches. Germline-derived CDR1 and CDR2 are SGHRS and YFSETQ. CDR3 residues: CASSTDRGMNTEAFF. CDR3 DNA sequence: TGCGCCAGCAGCACTGACAGGGGTATGAACACTGAAGCTTTCTTT.

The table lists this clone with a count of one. CDR3 protein: CASSWGTGDQPQHF. DNA of the CDR3: TGTGCCAGCAGCTGGGGAACAGGAGATCAGCCCCAGCATTTT. The V gene is TRBV5-4, the J gene TRBJ1-5, with D possibly matching TRBD1 (5 bases). The germline CDR1 and CDR2 sequences are SGHNT and YYREEE (reference sequence). The CDR3 has 14 amino acids. V was clipped by 3 bases and J by 5 bases, with 12 bases between them.

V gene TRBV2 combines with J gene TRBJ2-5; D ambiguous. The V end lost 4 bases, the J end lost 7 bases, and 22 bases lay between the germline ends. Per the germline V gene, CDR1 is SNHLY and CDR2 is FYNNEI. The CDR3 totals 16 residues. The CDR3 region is CASSGAQSRTLGTQYF. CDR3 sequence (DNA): TGTGCCAGCAGTGGGGCCCAATCCCGAACGCTGGGGACCCAGTACTTC.

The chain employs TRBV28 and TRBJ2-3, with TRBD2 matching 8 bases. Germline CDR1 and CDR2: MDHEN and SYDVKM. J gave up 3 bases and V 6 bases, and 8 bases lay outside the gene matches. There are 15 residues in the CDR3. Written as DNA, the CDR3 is TGTGCCAGCAGCTGGGCGGGAGGTAGGACAGATACGCAGTATTTT. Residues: CASSWAGGRTDTQYF.

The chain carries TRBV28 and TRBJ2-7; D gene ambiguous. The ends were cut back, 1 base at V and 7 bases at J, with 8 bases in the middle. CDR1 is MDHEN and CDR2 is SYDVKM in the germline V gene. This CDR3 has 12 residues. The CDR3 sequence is CASSLYPREQYF. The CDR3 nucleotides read TGTGCCAGCAGTTTATACCCGCGGGAGCAGTACTTC.

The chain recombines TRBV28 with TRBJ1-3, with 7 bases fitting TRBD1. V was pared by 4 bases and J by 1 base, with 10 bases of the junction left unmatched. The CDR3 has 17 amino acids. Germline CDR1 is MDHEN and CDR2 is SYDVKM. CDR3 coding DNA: TGTGCCAGCAGTTCCGCACGACAGGGTTTGTCTGGAAACACCATATATTTT. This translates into CASSSARQGLSGNTIYF. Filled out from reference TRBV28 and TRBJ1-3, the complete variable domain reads DVKVTQSSRYLVKRTGEKVFLECVQDMDHENMFWYRQDPGLGLRLIYFSYDVKMKEKGDIPEGYSVSREKKERFSLILESASTNQTSMYLCASSSARQGLSGNTIYFGEGSWLTVV.

The CDR3 here is CASSLVGAYGYTF. The CDR3 DNA follows: TGTGCCAGCAGTTTAGTCGGAGCCTATGGCTACACCTTC. The rearrangement links TRBV28 to TRBJ1-2; D is uncertain. This CDR3 spans 13 amino acids. Germline V gives CDR1 MDHEN, CDR2 SYDVKM. Trimming shortened V by 2 bases and J by 4 bases, and 8 bases separated the two germline ends.

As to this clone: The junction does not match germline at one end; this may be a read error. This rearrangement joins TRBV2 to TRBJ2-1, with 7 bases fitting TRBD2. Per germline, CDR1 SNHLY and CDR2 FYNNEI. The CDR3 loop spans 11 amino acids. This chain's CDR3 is CASSERGETLF. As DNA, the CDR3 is TGTGCCAGCAGTGAACGGGGGGAGACCCTCTTC. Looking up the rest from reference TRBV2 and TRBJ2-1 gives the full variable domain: EPEVTQTPSHQVTQMGQEVILRCVPISNHLYFYWYRQILGQKVEFLVSFYNNEISEKSEIFDDQFSVERPDGSNFTLKIRSTKLEDSAMYFCASSERGETLFGPGTRLTVL.

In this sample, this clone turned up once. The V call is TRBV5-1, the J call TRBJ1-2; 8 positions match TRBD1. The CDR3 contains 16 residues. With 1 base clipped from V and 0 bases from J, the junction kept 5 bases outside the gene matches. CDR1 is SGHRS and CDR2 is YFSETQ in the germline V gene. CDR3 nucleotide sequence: TGCGCCAGCAGCTTGAGGTGGGACAGGTCTAACTATGGCTACACCTTC. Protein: CASSLRWDRSNYGYTF.

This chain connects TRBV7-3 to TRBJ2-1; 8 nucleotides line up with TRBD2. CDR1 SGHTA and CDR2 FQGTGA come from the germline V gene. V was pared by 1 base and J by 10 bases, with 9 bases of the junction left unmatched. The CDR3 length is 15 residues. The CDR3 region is CASSLITSGTREQFF. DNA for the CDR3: TGTGCCAGCAGCTTAATTACCTCCGGGACTAGGGAGCAGTTCTTC.

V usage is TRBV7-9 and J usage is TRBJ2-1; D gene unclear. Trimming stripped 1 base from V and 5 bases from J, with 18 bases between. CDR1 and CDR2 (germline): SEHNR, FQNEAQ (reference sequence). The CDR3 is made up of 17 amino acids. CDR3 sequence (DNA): TGTGCCAGCAGCTTAGTCGAGTCCTGGCGGACCGACAATGAGCAGTTCTTC. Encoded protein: CASSLVESWRTDNEQFF.

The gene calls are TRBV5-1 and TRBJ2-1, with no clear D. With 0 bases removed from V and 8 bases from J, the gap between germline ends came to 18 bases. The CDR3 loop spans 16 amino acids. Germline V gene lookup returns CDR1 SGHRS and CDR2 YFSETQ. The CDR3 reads CASSLANPGFSDEQFF. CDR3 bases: TGCGCCAGCAGCTTGGCAAACCCCGGCTTTTCGGATGAGCAGTTCTTC.

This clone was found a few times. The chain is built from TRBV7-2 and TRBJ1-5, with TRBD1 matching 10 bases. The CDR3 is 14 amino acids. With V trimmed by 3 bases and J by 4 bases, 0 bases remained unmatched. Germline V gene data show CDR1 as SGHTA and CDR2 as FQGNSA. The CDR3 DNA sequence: TGTGCCAGCAGCTTGGACAGGGGGAATCAGCCCCAGCATTTT. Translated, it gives CASSLDRGNQPQHF.

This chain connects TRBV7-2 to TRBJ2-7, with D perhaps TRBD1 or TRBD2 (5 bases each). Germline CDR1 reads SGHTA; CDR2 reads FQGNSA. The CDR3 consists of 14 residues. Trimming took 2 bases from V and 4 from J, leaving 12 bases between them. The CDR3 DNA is TGTGCCAGCAGCTTAAACTCGGGGCGGTACGAGCAGTACTTC. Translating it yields CASSLNSGRYEQYF. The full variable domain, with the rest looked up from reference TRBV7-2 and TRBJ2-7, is GAGVSQSPSNKVTEKGKDVELRCDPISGHTALYWYRQSLGQGLEFLIYFQGNSAPDKSGLPSDRFSAERTGGSVSTLTIQRTQQEDSAVYLCASSLNSGRYEQYFGPGTRLTVT.

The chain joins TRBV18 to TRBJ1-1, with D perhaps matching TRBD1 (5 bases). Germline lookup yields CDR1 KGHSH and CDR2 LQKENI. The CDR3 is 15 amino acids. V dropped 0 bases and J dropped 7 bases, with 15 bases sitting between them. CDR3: CASSPPTRVNGEAFF. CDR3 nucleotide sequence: TGTGCCAGCTCACCACCGACCAGGGTCAACGGTGAAGCTTTCTTT.

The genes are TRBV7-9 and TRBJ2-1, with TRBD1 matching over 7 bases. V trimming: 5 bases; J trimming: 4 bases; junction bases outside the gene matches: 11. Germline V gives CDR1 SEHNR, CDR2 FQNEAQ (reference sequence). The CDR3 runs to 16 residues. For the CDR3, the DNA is TGTGCCAGCAGCCTATTCCGACAGGGAATATACAATGAGCAGTTCTTC. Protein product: CASSLFRQGIYNEQFF.

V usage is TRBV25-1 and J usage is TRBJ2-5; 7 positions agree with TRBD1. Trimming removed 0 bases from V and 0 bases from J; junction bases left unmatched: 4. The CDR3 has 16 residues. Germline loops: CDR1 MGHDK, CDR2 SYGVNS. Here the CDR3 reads CASSEYAGGYQETQYF. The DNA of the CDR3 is TGTGCCAGCAGTGAATACGCAGGGGGATACCAAGAGACCCAGTACTTC.

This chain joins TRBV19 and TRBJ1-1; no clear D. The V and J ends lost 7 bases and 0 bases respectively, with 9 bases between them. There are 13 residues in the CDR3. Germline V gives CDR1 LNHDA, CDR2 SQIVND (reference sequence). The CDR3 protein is CASKETLNTEAFF. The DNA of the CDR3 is TGTGCCAGTAAGGAGACCCTGAACACTGAAGCTTTCTTT.

This CDR3 reads CASSLDGFAETQYF. The CDR3 nucleotides read TGCGCCAGCAGCTTGGATGGGTTTGCAGAGACCCAGTACTTC. The chain uses TRBV5-1 and TRBJ2-5; D gene ambiguous. V was shortened by 0 bases and J by 4 bases, with 10 bases between the two germline ends. The V gene's germline CDR1 is SGHRS and CDR2 YFSETQ. This CDR3 spans 14 amino acids.